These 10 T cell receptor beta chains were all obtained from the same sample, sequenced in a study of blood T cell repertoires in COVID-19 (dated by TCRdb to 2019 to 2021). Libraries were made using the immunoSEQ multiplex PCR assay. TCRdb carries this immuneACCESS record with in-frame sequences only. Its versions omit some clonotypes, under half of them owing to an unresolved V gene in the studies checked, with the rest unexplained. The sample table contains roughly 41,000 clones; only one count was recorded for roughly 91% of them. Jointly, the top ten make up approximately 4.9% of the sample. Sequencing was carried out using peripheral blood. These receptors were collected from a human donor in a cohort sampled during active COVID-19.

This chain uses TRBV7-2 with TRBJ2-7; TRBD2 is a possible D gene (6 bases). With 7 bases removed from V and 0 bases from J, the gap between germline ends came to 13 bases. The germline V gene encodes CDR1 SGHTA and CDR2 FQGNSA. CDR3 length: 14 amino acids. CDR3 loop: CASTFGLLSYEQYF. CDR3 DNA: TGTGCCAGCACCTTCGGACTACTCTCCTACGAGCAGTACTTC.

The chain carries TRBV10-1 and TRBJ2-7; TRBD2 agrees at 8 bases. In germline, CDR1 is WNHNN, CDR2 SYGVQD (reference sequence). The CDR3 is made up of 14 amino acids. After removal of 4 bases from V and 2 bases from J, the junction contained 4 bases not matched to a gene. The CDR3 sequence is CASSGLAGPYEQYF. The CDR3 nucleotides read TGCGCCAGCAGTGGCCTAGCGGGCCCCTACGAGCAGTACTTC.

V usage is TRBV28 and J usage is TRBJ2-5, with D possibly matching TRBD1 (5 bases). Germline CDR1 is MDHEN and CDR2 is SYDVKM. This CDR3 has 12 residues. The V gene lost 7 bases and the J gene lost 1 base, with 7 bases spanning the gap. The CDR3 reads CASKQGQETQYF. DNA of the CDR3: TGTGCCAGCAAGCAGGGCCAAGAGACCCAGTACTTC. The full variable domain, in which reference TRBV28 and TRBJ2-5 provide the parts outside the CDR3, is DVKVTQSSRYLVKRTGEKVFLECVQDMDHENMFWYRQDPGLGLRLIYFSYDVKMKEKGDIPEGYSVSREKKERFSLILESASTNQTSMYLCASKQGQETQYFGPGTRLLVL.

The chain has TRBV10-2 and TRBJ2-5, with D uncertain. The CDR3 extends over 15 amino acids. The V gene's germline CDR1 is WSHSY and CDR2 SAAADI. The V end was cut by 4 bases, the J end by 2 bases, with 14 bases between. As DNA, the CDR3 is TGCGCCAGCAGTGCCCAAGGTTGGGCTCAAGAGACCCAGTACTTC. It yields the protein CASSAQGWAQETQYF.

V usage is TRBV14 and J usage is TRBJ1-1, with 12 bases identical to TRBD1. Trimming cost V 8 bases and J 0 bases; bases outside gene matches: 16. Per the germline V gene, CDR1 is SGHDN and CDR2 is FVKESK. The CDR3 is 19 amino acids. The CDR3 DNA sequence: TGTGCCAGCTACCCCGGGACAGGGGGCTGGGTCGGCATGAACACTGAAGCTTTCTTT. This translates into CASYPGTGGWVGMNTEAFF.

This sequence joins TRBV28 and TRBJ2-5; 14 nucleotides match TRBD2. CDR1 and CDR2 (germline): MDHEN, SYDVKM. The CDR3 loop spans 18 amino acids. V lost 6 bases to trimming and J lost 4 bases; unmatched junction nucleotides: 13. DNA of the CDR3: TGTGCCAGCAGCCCACCCAGGGGACTAGCGGGAGTTAGAGAGACCCAGTACTTC. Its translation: CASSPPRGLAGVRETQYF.

The CDR3 sequence: CASSVGWDSIGEQYF. CDR3 sequence (DNA): TGTGCCAGCAGCGTAGGGTGGGACAGTATTGGCGAGCAGTACTTC. The chain combines TRBV9 with TRBJ2-7; 7 bases are a match to TRBD1. The length of the CDR3 is 15 residues. V lost 0 bases and J lost 6; bases outside the gene matches: 9. Germline CDR1 and CDR2: SGDLS and YYNGEE.

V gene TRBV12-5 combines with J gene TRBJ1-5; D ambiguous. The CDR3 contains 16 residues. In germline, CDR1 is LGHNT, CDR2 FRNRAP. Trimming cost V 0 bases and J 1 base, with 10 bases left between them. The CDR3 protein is CASGLVYGLSNQPQHF. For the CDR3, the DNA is TGTGCTAGTGGTTTGGTATATGGGCTGAGCAATCAGCCCCAGCATTTT.

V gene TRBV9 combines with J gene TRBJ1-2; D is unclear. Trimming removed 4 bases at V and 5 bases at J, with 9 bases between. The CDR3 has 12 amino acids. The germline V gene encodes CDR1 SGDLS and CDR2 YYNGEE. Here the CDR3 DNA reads TGTGCCAGCAGCTCGAGGGAGTATGGCTACACCTTC. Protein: CASSSREYGYTF.

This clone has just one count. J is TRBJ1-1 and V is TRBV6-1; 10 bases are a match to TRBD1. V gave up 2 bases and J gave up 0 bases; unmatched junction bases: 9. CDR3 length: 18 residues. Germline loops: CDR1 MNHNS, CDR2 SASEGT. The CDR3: CASSESGQGVYMNTEAFF. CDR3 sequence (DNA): TGTGCCAGCAGTGAATCAGGACAGGGGGTTTACATGAACACTGAAGCTTTCTTT.